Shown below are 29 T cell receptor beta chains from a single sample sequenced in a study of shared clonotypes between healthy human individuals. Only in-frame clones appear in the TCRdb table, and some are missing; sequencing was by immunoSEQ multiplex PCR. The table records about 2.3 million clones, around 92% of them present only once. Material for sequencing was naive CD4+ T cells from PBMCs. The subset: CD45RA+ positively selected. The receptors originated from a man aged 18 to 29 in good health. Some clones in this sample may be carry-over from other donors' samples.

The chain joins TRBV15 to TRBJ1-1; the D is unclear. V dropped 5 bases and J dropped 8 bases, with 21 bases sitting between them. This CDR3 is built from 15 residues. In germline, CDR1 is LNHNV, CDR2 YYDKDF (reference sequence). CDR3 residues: CATSGGRRNVVEAFF. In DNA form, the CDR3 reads TGTGCCACCAGCGGCGGTCGGAGAAATGTGGTGGAAGCTTTCTTT.

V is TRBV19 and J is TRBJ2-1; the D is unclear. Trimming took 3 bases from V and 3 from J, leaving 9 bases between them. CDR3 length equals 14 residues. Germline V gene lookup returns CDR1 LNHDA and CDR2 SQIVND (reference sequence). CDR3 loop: CASSMVFLYNEQFF. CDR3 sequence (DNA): TGTGCCAGTAGTATGGTCTTTCTCTACAATGAGCAGTTCTTC.

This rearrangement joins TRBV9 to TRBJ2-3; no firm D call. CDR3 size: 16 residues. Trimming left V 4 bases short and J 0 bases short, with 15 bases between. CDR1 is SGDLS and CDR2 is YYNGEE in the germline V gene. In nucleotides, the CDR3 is TGTGCCAGCAGCCGGCTGACTCTGCCTAGCACAGATACGCAGTATTTT. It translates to CASSRLTLPSTDTQYF.

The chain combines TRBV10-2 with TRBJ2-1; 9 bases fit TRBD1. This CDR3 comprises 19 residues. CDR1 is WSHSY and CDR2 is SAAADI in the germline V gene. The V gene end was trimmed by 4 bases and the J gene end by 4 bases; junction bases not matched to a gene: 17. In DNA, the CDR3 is TGCGCCAGCAGTGTTGCGACAGGGGGTAGTGGGATCCGATACAATGAGCAGTTCTTC. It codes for CASSVATGGSGIRYNEQFF.

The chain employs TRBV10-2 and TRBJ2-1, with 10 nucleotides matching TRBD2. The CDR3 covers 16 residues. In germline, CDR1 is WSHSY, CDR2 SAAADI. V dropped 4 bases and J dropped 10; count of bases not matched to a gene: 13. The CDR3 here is CASSGGNSGRSGEQFF. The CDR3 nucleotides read TGCGCCAGCAGTGGAGGGAATAGCGGGAGGTCGGGAGAGCAGTTCTTC.

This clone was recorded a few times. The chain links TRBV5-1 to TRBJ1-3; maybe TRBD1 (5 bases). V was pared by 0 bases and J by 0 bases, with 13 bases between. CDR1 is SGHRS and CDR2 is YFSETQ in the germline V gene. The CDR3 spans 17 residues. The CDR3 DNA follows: TGCGCCAGCAGCTTGGGTTATCAGGGAAGCTCTGGAAACACCATATATTTT. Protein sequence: CASSLGYQGSSGNTIYF.

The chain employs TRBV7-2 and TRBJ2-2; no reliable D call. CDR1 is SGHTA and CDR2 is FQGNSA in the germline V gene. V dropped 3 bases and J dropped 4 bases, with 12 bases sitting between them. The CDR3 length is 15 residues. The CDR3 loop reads CASSFLGSSTGELFF. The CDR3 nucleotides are TGTGCCAGCAGCTTCTTAGGAAGTAGCACCGGGGAGCTGTTTTTT.

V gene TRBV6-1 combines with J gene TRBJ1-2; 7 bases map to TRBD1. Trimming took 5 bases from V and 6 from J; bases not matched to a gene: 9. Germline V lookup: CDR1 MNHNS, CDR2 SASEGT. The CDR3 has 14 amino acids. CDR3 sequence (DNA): TGTGCCAGCAGTCGTCGACAGGGAGTGAATGGCTACACCTTC. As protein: CASSRRQGVNGYTF.

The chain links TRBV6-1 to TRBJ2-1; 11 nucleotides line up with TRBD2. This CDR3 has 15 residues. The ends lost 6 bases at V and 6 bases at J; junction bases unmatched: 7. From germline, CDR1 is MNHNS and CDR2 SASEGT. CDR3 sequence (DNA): TGTGCCAGCAGGGTACTAGCGGGAGTGGCCAATGAGCAGTTCTTC. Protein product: CASRVLAGVANEQFF.

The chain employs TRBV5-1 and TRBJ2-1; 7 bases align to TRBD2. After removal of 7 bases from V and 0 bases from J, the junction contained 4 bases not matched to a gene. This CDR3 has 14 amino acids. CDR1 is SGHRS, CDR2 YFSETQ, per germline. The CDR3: CASGGLPSYNEQFF. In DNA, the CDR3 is TGCGCCAGCGGGGGACTACCCTCCTACAATGAGCAGTTCTTC.

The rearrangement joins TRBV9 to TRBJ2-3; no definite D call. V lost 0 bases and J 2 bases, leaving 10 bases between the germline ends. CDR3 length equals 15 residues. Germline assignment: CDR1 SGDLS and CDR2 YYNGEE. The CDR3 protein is CASSVDPRVTDTQYF. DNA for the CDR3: TGTGCCAGCAGCGTAGACCCGAGAGTCACAGATACGCAGTATTTT.

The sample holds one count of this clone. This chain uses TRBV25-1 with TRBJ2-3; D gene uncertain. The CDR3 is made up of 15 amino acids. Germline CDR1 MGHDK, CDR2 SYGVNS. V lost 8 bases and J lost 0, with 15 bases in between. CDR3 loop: CASCPLGESTDTQYF. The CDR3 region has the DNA TGTGCCAGCTGCCCTCTTGGAGAGAGCACAGATACGCAGTATTTT.

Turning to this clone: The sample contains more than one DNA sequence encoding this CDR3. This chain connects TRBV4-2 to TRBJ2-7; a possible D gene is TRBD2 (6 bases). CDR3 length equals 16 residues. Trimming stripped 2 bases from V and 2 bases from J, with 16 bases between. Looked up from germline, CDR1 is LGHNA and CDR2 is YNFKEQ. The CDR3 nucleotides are TGTGCCAGCAGCCAACCCCCCGGGACTGCAGCCTACGAGCAGTACTTC. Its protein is CASSQPPGTAAYEQYF.

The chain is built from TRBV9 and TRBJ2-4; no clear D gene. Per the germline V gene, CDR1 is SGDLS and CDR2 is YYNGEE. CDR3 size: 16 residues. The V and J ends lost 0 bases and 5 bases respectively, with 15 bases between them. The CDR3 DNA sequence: TGTGCCAGCAGCGTAGGTACCGGGTCGGGCCAAAACATTCAGTACTTC. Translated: CASSVGTGSGQNIQYF.

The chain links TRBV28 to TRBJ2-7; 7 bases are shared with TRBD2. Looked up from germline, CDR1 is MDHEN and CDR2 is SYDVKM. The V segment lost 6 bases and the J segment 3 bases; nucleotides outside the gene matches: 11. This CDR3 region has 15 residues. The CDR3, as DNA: TGTGCCAGCAGGGTTAGGGAGGGCAAACTCTACGAGCAGTACTTC. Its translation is CASRVREGKLYEQYF.

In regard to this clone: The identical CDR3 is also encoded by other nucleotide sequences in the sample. CDR3 loop: CASSPPGSSYNEQFF. DNA of the CDR3: TGTGCCAGCAGCCCCCCGGGCAGCTCCTACAATGAGCAGTTCTTC. This chain joins TRBV7-9 and TRBJ2-1; D is ambiguous. CDR1 SEHNR and CDR2 FQNEAQ come from the germline V gene (reference sequence). This CDR3 is 15 amino acids long. The V gene lost 5 bases and the J gene lost 0 bases, with 11 bases spanning the gap.

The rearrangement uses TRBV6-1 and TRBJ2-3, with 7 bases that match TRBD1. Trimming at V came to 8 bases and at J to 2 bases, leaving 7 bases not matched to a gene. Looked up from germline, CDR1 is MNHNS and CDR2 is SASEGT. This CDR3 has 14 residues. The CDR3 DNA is TGTGCCAGCGGGCGGACAGGCCTCACAGATACGCAGTATTTT. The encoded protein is CASGRTGLTDTQYF.

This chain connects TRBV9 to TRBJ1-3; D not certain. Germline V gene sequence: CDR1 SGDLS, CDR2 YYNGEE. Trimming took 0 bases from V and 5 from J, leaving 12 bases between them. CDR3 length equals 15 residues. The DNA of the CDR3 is TGTGCCAGCAGCGTAGGAGAGGGTCGCAGAAACACCATATATTTT. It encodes CASSVGEGRRNTIYF.

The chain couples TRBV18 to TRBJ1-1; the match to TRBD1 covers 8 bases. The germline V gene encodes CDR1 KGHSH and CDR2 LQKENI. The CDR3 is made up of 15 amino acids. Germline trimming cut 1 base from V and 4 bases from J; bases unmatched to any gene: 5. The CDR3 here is CASSPQTGQVTEAFF. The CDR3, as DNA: TGTGCCAGCTCACCACAAACGGGACAGGTCACTGAAGCTTTCTTT.

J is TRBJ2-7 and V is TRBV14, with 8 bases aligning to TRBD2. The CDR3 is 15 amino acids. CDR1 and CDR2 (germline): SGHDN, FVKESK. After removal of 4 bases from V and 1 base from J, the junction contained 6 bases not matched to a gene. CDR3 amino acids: CASSRIGTRSYEQYF. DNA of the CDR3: TGTGCCAGCAGCCGCATCGGGACTAGATCCTACGAGCAGTACTTC.

CDR3 coding DNA: TGTGCCAGTAGCCCGTTTTTTGTCAGTGAGGGCAATCAGCCCCAGCATTTT. Amino acid sequence: CASSPFFVSEGNQPQHF. The chain carries TRBV19 and TRBJ1-5, with D unresolved. This CDR3 has 17 amino acids. Germline loops: CDR1 LNHDA, CDR2 SQIVND (reference sequence). V was clipped by 6 bases and J by 2 bases, with 20 bases between them.

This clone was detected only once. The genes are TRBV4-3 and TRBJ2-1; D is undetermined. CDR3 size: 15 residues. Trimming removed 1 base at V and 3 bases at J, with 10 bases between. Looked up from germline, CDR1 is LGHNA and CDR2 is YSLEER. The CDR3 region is CASSQARAYYNEQFF. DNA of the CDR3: TGCGCCAGCAGCCAAGCTCGGGCCTACTACAATGAGCAGTTCTTC.

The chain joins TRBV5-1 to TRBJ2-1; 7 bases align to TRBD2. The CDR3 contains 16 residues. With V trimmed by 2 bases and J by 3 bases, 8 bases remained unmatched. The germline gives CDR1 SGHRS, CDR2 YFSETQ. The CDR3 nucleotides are TGCGCCAGCAGCTTACCCTGGGCGGGAGACTACAATGAGCAGTTCTTC. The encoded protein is CASSLPWAGDYNEQFF.

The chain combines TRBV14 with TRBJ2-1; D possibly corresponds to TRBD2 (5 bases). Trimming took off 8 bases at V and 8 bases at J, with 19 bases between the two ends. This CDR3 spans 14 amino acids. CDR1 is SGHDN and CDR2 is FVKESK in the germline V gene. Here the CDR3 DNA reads TGTGCCAGCGGGTCGTGGGAGTCGATCGATGAGCAGTTCTTC. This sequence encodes CASGSWESIDEQFF. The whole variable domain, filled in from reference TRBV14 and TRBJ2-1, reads EAGVTQFPSHSVIEKGQTVTLRCDPISGHDNLYWYRRVMGKEIKFLLHFVKESKQDESGMPNNRFLAERTGGTYSTLKVQPAELEDSGVYFCASGSWESIDEQFFGPGTRLTVL.

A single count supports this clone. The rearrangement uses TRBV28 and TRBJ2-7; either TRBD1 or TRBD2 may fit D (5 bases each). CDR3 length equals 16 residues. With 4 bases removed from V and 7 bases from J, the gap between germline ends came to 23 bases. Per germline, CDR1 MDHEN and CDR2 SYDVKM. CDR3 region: CASSSGTRTTSGEQYF. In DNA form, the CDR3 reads TGTGCCAGCAGTTCCGGCACTAGGACAACATCCGGGGAGCAGTACTTC.

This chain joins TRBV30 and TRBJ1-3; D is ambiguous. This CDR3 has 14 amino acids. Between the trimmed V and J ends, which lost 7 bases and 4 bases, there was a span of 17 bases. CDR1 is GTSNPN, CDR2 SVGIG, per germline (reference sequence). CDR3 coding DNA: TGTGCCTTCTATTTAACAAACCCGGGAAACACCATATATTTT. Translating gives CAFYLTNPGNTIYF.

The CDR3 is CASTLGGFRGEKLFF. DNA of the CDR3: TGTGCCAGCACCCTAGGGGGGTTTAGAGGTGAAAAACTGTTTTTT. V usage is TRBV7-9 and J usage is TRBJ1-4, with D possibly being TRBD1 (6 bases). The ends were cut back, 7 bases at V and 7 bases at J, with 19 bases in the middle. The V gene's germline CDR1 is SEHNR and CDR2 FQNEAQ (reference sequence). This CDR3 has 15 residues.

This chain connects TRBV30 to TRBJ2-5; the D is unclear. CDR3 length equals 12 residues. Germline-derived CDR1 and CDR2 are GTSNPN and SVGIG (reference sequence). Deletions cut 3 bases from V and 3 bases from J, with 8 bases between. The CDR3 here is CAWSSLKETQYF. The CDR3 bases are TGTGCCTGGAGCAGCCTTAAAGAGACCCAGTACTTC.

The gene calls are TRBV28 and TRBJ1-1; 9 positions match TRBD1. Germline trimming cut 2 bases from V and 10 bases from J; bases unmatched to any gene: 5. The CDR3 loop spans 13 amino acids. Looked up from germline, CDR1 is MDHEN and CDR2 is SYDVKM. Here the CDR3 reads CASSLQGQGVAFF. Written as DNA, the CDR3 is TGTGCCAGCAGTTTACAGGGACAGGGCGTAGCTTTCTTT.